This T cell receptor beta chain was documented in a study of blood T cell repertoires in COVID-19. As for the study in general: Italy, Spain and the United States were the sources of the convalescent and acute COVID-19 samples. In each case, the material was cDNA or gDNA derived from T cells, B-cell-depleted T cells, or PBMCs.

With 2 bases clipped from V and 3 bases from J, the junction kept 5 bases outside the gene matches. Per germline, CDR1 SGDLS and CDR2 YYNGEE. CDR3 size: 15 residues. Sequencing was performed with immunoSEQ multiplex PCR; in TCRdb, only in-frame clones are kept and a portion is missing. This sample has 250,000 to 300,000 clones, with about nine tenths found just once. Sequenced material: peripheral blood. The chain employs TRBV9 and TRBJ2-7; 10 bases are a match to TRBD2. The TCR was taken from a woman aged 25-40 years with active or convalescent COVID-19. The CDR3 nucleotides read TGTGCCAGCAGCGTCGGCCCTAGCGGGGGCTACGAGCAGTACTTC. Translated: CASSVGPSGGYEQYF. The whole variable domain, filled in from reference TRBV9 and TRBJ2-7, reads DSGVTQTPKHLITATGQRVTLRCSPRSGDLSVYWYQQSLDQGLQFLIQYYNGEERAKGNILERFSAQQFPDLHSELNLSSLELGDSALYFCASSVGPSGGYEQYFGPGTRLTVT.